The 17 T cell receptor beta chains below all came from one sample that was sequenced in a study of low-dose radiotherapy and immunotherapy resistance in tumors. Time point described: before trial treatment. cDNA synthesis used a TRAV/TRBV-specific primer set for both chains. The authors amplified TCRs for about 18 PCR cycles with a constant-region primer and a V-primer adapter. From the reads, TCRdb called clonotypes with MiXCR, one entry per CDR3 protein. The table includes 80,000 to 90,000 distinct CDR3 sequences, over 15% detected once. The sample in question was PBMCs, obtained before treatment. These receptors all come from a male donor with prostate cancer.

This clonotype was detected many times. The rearrangement links TRBV20-1 to TRBJ2-5; weak D call: TRBD1 (6 bases). CDR3 length equals 16 residues. V was shortened by 6 bases and J by 3 bases, with 23 bases between the two germline ends. Per the germline V gene, CDR1 is DFQATT and CDR2 is SNEGSKA (reference sequence). CDR3 residues: CSALVYGWGPKETQYF. CDR3 DNA sequence: TGCAGTGCCCTTGTTTACGGATGGGGGCCGAAAGAGACCCAGTACTTC.

This clonotype occurred many times. The chain carries TRBV20-1 and TRBJ1-1; D uncertain. CDR1 and CDR2 from the germline V gene are DFQATT and SNEGSKA (reference sequence). Trimming removed 5 bases from V and 6 bases from J, with 13 bases in between. The CDR3 length is 12 residues. CDR3 region: CSASHYEAEAFF. Written as DNA, the CDR3 is TGCAGTGCTTCGCATTATGAGGCTGAAGCTTTCTTT.

The table lists this clonotype with many counts. The chain recombines TRBV10-2 with TRBJ2-4; no clear D. The germline V gene encodes CDR1 WSHSY and CDR2 SAAADI. The CDR3 contains 12 residues. The germline V and J ends were trimmed by 8 bases and 6 bases, with 11 bases remaining between them. CDR3 in amino acids: CASSEAGNIQYF. The CDR3 DNA reads as TGCGCCAGCTCAGAGGCCGGAAACATTCAGTACTTC.

This clonotype was counted ten times or more. This chain connects TRBV3-1 to TRBJ2-7; unclear D gene. This CDR3 contains 11 residues. Deletions cut 8 bases from V and 4 bases from J, with 9 bases between. Germline V gene lookup returns CDR1 LGHDT and CDR2 YNNKEL (reference sequence). CDR3: CASGTDYEQYF. The DNA for the CDR3 is TGTGCCAGCGGCACCGATTACGAGCAGTACTTC.

This clonotype has ten or more counts. The V and J genes are TRBV27 and TRBJ1-2, with 9 nucleotides matching TRBD1. V lost 6 bases, J lost 4 bases, and 12 bases stayed unmatched. The CDR3 has 16 amino acids. CDR1 and CDR2 from the germline V gene are MNHEY and SMNVEV (reference sequence). This CDR3 is CASRPRGTGSSYGYTF. For the CDR3, the DNA is TGTGCCAGCAGGCCCCGAGGGACAGGGTCAAGCTATGGCTACACCTTC.

This clonotype was seen more than once but under ten times. The chain uses TRBV6-6 and TRBJ1-1; D possibly corresponds to TRBD1 (5 bases). The CDR3 sequence is 16 residues long. The V gene lost 2 bases and the J gene lost 3 bases, with 16 bases spanning the gap. Per the germline V gene, CDR1 is MNHNY and CDR2 is SVGAGI (reference sequence). The DNA for the CDR3 is TGTGCCAGCAGTTACCGTCGGAGGGGCCCGGACACTGAAGCTTTCTTT. Its translation is CASSYRRRGPDTEAFF.

The J gene is TRBJ2-1, the V gene TRBV2; D remains ambiguous. The CDR3 sequence is 14 residues long. V gave up 6 bases and J gave up 8 bases, with 17 bases separating them. CDR1 SNHLY and CDR2 FYNNEI come from the germline V gene. The CDR3, as DNA: TGTGCCAGCAGGGCCCCGACGGTCTCCTATGAGCAGTTCTTC. Amino acid sequence: CASRAPTVSYEQFF.

This clonotype has a count of ten or more. The gene calls are TRBV5-1 and TRBJ1-1; D is unresolved. The CDR3 has 14 residues. V was pared by 5 bases and J by 4 bases, with 15 bases between. Germline loops: CDR1 SGHRS, CDR2 YFSETQ. The CDR3 region is CASSKEFSGTEAFF. The CDR3 DNA follows: TGCGCCAGCAGTAAGGAGTTTTCAGGCACTGAAGCTTTCTTT. Using reference TRBV5-1 and TRBJ1-1 for the parts outside the CDR3, the full variable domain is KAGVTQTPRYLIKTRGQQVTLSCSPISGHRSVSWYQQTPGQGLQFLFEYFSETQRNKGNFPGRFSGRQFSNSRSEMNVSTLELGDSALYLCASSKEFSGTEAFFGQGTRLTVV.

This clonotype was seen once. The chain carries TRBV6-2 or TRBV6-3 and TRBJ2-1; D is perhaps TRBD1 (7 bases). This CDR3 is built from 15 residues. V gave up 7 bases and J gave up 7 bases, with 20 bases separating them. Per the germline V gene, CDR1 is MNHEY and CDR2 is SVGEGT. CDR3 in amino acids: CASKGGDGTVNEQFF. In nucleotides, the CDR3 is TGTGCCAGCAAGGGGGGTGACGGGACAGTGAATGAGCAGTTCTTC.

Many counts were recorded for this clonotype. The V gene is TRBV19, the J gene TRBJ1-2; the D gene is possibly TRBD1 (6 bases). This CDR3 comprises 16 residues. The V gene lost 8 bases and the J gene lost 4 bases, with 23 bases spanning the gap. CDR1 and CDR2 from the germline V gene are LNHDA and SQIVND (reference sequence). CDR3 nucleotide sequence: TGTGCCAGTGAGAGAAACCGGGAAGGGGGTCTCTATGGCTACACCTTC. It specifies CASERNREGGLYGYTF.

A few counts support this clonotype. This sequence joins TRBV6-2 or TRBV6-3 and TRBJ1-2; D remains ambiguous. Trimming stripped 5 bases from V and 4 bases from J, with 11 bases between. Germline CDR1 reads MNHEY; CDR2 reads SVGEGT. The CDR3 extends over 13 amino acids. DNA of the CDR3: TGTGCCAGCAGTGACACGGGAGGCTATGGCTACACCTTC. Translating gives CASSDTGGYGYTF.

Many counts were recorded for this clonotype. This sequence joins TRBV7-9 and TRBJ1-6; D possibly corresponds to TRBD1 (6 bases). Trimming left V 5 bases short and J 16 bases short, with 15 bases between. This CDR3 contains 12 residues. Per the germline V gene, CDR1 is SEHNR and CDR2 is FQNEAQ (reference sequence). This chain's CDR3 is CASSPVGQRLHF. Here the CDR3 DNA reads TGTGCCAGCAGCCCCGTCGGACAGCGGCTCCACTTT.

This clonotype was observed a few times. The limits of the CDR3 on the DNA are not certain, so only TCRdb's listed CDR3 is given. The V and J genes are TRBV12-3 or TRBV12-4 and TRBJ1-5; the D call in the table, TRBD1, was not verified against the DNA. Ends included, the CDR3 has 14 residues. CDR3: CASSSSGANQPQHF.

Turning to this clonotype: A far bigger clonotype differs at one base, so this is likely a read error. The rearrangement links TRBV6-2 or TRBV6-3 to TRBJ2-5; D remains unclear. Germline loops: CDR1 MNHEY, CDR2 SVGEGT. Trimming took off 5 bases at V and 11 bases at J, with 27 bases between the two ends. The length of the CDR3 is 16 residues. Here the CDR3 reads CASSEFPRAPERKQYF. The CDR3 bases are TGTGCCAGCAGTGAATTCCCAAGAGCACCCGAGAGGAAGCAGTACTTC.

Turning to this clonotype: Only one base separates this from a far larger clonotype, so it likely reflects a read error. The CDR3 nucleotides are TGTGCCAGCCAGAAGGACCCCCGGAGCTCCTACGAGCAGTTCTTC. This encodes CASQKDPRSSYEQFF. The genes are TRBV5-3 and TRBJ2-1, with D hard to call. TRBV5-3 is classed as an ORF, of uncertain function. The CDR3 is 15 amino acids. V lost 8 bases and J 10 bases, leaving 25 bases between the germline ends.

About this clonotype itself: One base away lies a much larger clone, so this may be a sequencing read error. The V call is TRBV3-1, the J call TRBJ2-5; 12 bases are a match to TRBD2. The CDR3 contains 15 residues. CDR1 is LGHDT and CDR2 is YNNKEL in the germline V gene (reference sequence). CDR3 residues: CACSQTSGGMETQYF. Written as DNA, the CDR3 is TGTGCCTGCAGCCAAACTAGCGGGGGGATGGAGACCCAGTACTTC.

In its sample, this clonotype was seen many times. The V gene is TRBV7-9, the J gene TRBJ2-1; 13 positions agree with TRBD2. CDR1 SEHNR and CDR2 FQNEAQ come from the germline V gene (reference sequence). The V segment lost 10 bases and the J segment 9 bases; nucleotides outside the gene matches: 6. The CDR3 covers 13 residues. CDR3 loop: CATTSGGAGEQFF. The CDR3 DNA sequence: TGTGCCACCACTAGCGGGGGGGCTGGTGAGCAGTTCTTC. The full variable domain, in which reference TRBV7-9 and TRBJ2-1 provide the parts outside the CDR3, is DTGVSQNPRHKITKRGQNVTFRCDPISEHNRLYWYRQTLGQGPEFLTYFQNEAQLEKSRLLSDRFSAERPKGSFSTLEIQRTEQGDSAMYLCATTSGGAGEQFFGPGTRLTVL.